Shown below are 16 T cell receptor beta chains from a single sample sequenced in a study of Ad26.COV2.S vaccination and SARS-CoV-2 variants. Noted treatment: roughly 20 received Ad26.COV2.S at low or high dose, single or two shots; a few received placebo; per-sample allocation not given. Following the first vaccine or placebo injection, samples were taken on day 63. Generated by immunoSEQ multiplex PCR, the TCRdb table keeps only in-frame clones and is missing some. The data show about 400,000 clones, more than 75% seen once. The source was peripheral blood, collected in a trial of Ad26.COV2.S vaccine versus placebo. The receptors stem from a person between 18 and 65 years old who received the Ad26.COV2.S COVID-19 vaccine or a placebo.

The chain carries TRBV15 and TRBJ1-3; D perhaps matches TRBD1 (5 bases). This CDR3 region has 19 residues. Germline CDR1 is LNHNV and CDR2 is YYDKDF (reference sequence). Trimming pared 0 bases from V and 1 base from J, leaving 19 bases between. CDR3 sequence reads: CATSRDEISDTLSGNTIYF. The CDR3 coding sequence is TGTGCCACCAGCAGAGATGAGATCTCGGACACGCTATCTGGAAACACCATATATTTT. Full variable domain (missing parts from reference TRBV15 and TRBJ1-3): DAMVIQNPRYQVTQFGKPVTLSCSQTLNHNVMYWYQQKSSQAPKLLFHYYDKDFNNEADTPDNFQSRRPNTSFCFLDIRSPGLGDTAMYLCATSRDEISDTLSGNTIYFGEGSWLTVV.

This clone was counted a single time. The chain has TRBV19 and TRBJ1-1; 9 nucleotides match TRBD1. CDR1 and CDR2 (germline): LNHDA, SQIVND (reference sequence). After removal of 7 bases from V and 0 bases from J, the junction contained 6 bases not matched to a gene. CDR3 length: 15 amino acids. Here the CDR3 reads CASTKTGGLNTEAFF. For the CDR3, the DNA is TGTGCCAGTACCAAGACAGGGGGGTTGAACACTGAAGCTTTCTTT.

This chain connects TRBV6-5 to TRBJ1-1, with D possibly being TRBD1 (6 bases). The CDR3 sequence is 15 residues long. The germline CDR1 and CDR2 sequences are MNHEY and SVGAGI. Trimming pared 10 bases from V and 1 base from J, leaving 19 bases between. Here the CDR3 reads CATGTMGRGNTEAFF. As DNA, the CDR3 is TGTGCCACCGGGACAATGGGCCGAGGGAACACTGAAGCTTTCTTT.

A single count supports this clone. V and J are TRBV11-2 and TRBJ1-1; the match to TRBD1 covers 7 bases. From germline, CDR1 is SGHAT and CDR2 FQNNGV. CDR3 size: 14 residues. V lost 5 bases to trimming and J lost 2 bases; unmatched junction nucleotides: 5. The DNA of the CDR3 is TGTGCCAGCAGCCCGGGACAGATTAACACTGAAGCTTTCTTT. Amino acid sequence: CASSPGQINTEAFF. Full variable domain (missing parts from reference TRBV11-2 and TRBJ1-1): EAGVAQSPRYKIIEKRQSVAFWCNPISGHATLYWYQQILGQGPKLLIQFQNNGVVDDSQLPKDRFSAERLKGVDSTLKIQPAKLEDSAVYLCASSPGQINTEAFFGQGTRLTVV.

The CDR3 sequence: CSVEGLAGGPNNEQFF. The CDR3 DNA is TGCAGCGTTGAAGGGCTAGCGGGGGGGCCAAACAATGAGCAGTTCTTC. This chain connects TRBV29-1 to TRBJ2-1, with 12 bases fitting TRBD2. CDR3 length equals 16 residues. Germline V gives CDR1 SQVTM, CDR2 ANQGSEA. V was pared by 1 base and J by 5 bases, with 6 bases of the junction left unmatched.

V is TRBV6-5 and J is TRBJ1-2, with D unclear. Trimming stripped 6 bases from V and 3 bases from J, with 11 bases between. The germline V gene has CDR1 MNHEY and CDR2 SVGAGI. This CDR3 comprises 13 residues. For the CDR3, the DNA is TGTGCCAGCAGCGACGGGGATCACTATGGCTACACCTTC. Protein product: CASSDGDHYGYTF.

V and J are TRBV4-3 and TRBJ1-2, with D unresolved. Germline CDR1 LGHNA, CDR2 YSLEER. The CDR3 spans 14 residues. Deletions cut 4 bases from V and 7 bases from J, with 16 bases between. The CDR3: CASSPPDGLGGYTF. The CDR3 DNA reads as TGCGCCAGCAGCCCCCCCGACGGGCTCGGTGGCTACACCTTC.

The chain recombines TRBV6-5 with TRBJ2-7; 7 positions match TRBD1. V lost 6 bases, J lost 1 base, and 3 bases stayed unmatched. CDR1 and CDR2 (germline): MNHEY, SVGAGI. The CDR3 totals 13 residues. The CDR3 loop is CASRTGDSYEQYF. The CDR3 bases are TGTGCCAGCAGAACAGGGGATTCCTACGAGCAGTACTTC.

The CDR3 DNA is TGTGCCAGCAGCTGGAGGCAGGGCGCAGATACGCAGTATTTT. As protein: CASSWRQGADTQYF. The J gene is TRBJ2-3, the V gene TRBV7-2; tentatively, D is TRBD1 or TRBD2 (5 bases each). Germline lookup yields CDR1 SGHTA and CDR2 FQGNSA. Trimming removed 4 bases at V and 4 bases at J, with 12 bases between. The CDR3 covers 14 residues. The variable domain in full, with the rest retrieved from reference TRBV7-2 and TRBJ2-3, is GAGVSQSPSNKVTEKGKDVELRCDPISGHTALYWYRQSLGQGLEFLIYFQGNSAPDKSGLPSDRFSAERTGGSVSTLTIQRTQQEDSAVYLCASSWRQGADTQYFGPGTRLTVL.

This rearrangement joins TRBV18 to TRBJ1-1, with 7 nucleotides matching TRBD1. Germline loops: CDR1 KGHSH, CDR2 LQKENI. Trimming removed 7 bases from V and 0 bases from J; junction bases left unmatched: 5. The CDR3 spans 14 residues. CDR3 in amino acids: CASYRQGLNTEAFF. In DNA form, the CDR3 reads TGTGCCAGCTACCGACAGGGACTGAACACTGAAGCTTTCTTT.

This clone was found once. This chain links TRBV6-5 with TRBJ1-1, with TRBD1 as a possible D gene (6 bases). This CDR3 comprises 15 residues. Germline CDR1 reads MNHEY; CDR2 reads SVGAGI. V dropped 6 bases and J dropped 1 base, with 15 bases sitting between them. Here the CDR3 reads CASRPPGQKNTEAFF. The DNA of the CDR3 is TGTGCCAGCAGACCCCCAGGACAGAAGAACACTGAAGCTTTCTTT.

The V call is TRBV10-3, the J call TRBJ2-1; D remains unclear. The V end was cut by 4 bases, the J end by 4 bases, with 8 bases between. The CDR3 contains 13 residues. Germline loops: CDR1 ENHRY, CDR2 SYGVKD. This chain's CDR3 is CAISVDTYNEQFF. CDR3 sequence (DNA): TGTGCCATCAGTGTTGACACTTACAATGAGCAGTTCTTC.

The chain joins TRBV4-2 to TRBJ2-2; 7 bases agree with TRBD2. Losses at the gene ends were 0 bases for V and 8 bases for J; bases not matched to a gene: 9. The CDR3 runs to 16 residues. Germline V lookup: CDR1 LGHNA, CDR2 YNFKEQ. CDR3 protein: CASSQEWRGLTGELFF. In DNA form, the CDR3 reads TGTGCCAGCAGCCAAGAATGGCGGGGGTTAACGGGGGAGCTGTTTTTT.

J is TRBJ1-5 and V is TRBV19, with TRBD1 matching 8 bases. With 5 bases clipped from V and 4 bases from J, the junction kept 13 bases outside the gene matches. The germline gives CDR1 LNHDA, CDR2 SQIVND (reference sequence). CDR3 length: 17 amino acids. The chain's CDR3 is CASSYGQGVIGNQPQHF. CDR3 in DNA: TGTGCCAGTAGTTACGGACAGGGAGTGATTGGAAATCAGCCCCAGCATTTT.

V gene TRBV28 combines with J gene TRBJ2-3; 9 bases map to TRBD2. CDR1 is MDHEN and CDR2 is SYDVKM in the germline V gene. After removal of 3 bases from V and 4 bases from J, the junction contained 8 bases not matched to a gene. The CDR3 extends over 16 amino acids. The CDR3 is CASSFGASGDSDTQYF. The CDR3 DNA reads TGTGCCAGCAGTTTTGGCGCTAGCGGGGATTCAGATACGCAGTATTTT.

The chain recombines TRBV18 with TRBJ1-5; D unresolved. CDR3 length equals 12 residues. V lost 6 bases, J lost 4 bases, and 7 bases lay in between. The germline V gene encodes CDR1 KGHSH and CDR2 LQKENI. The CDR3 bases are TGTGCCAGCTCCCATCCAAATCAGCCCCAGCATTTT. This encodes CASSHPNQPQHF.